Listed here are 17 T cell receptor beta chains from one sample, sequenced in a study of blood T cell repertoires in COVID-19. Repertoires were generated with immunoSEQ multiplex PCR, while TCRdb's copy carries only in-frame clones and drops some. The data hold fewer than 500,000 clones, with roughly 90% observed a single time. Sequenced input: peripheral blood. Every receptor here comes from a woman in her twenties or thirties with active or convalescent COVID-19.

The J gene is TRBJ2-7, the V gene TRBV5-6; 8 nucleotides match TRBD2. V dropped 6 bases and J dropped 3; count of bases not matched to a gene: 5. The CDR3 covers 13 residues. CDR1 and CDR2 (germline): SGHDT, YYEEEE. CDR3 region: CASKGLGGYEQYF. The CDR3 bases are TGTGCCAGCAAGGGACTAGGAGGCTACGAGCAGTACTTC.

The chain couples TRBV7-8 to TRBJ2-3; no firm D call. The CDR3 extends over 17 amino acids. Per germline, CDR1 SGHVS and CDR2 FQNEAQ. Between the trimmed V and J ends, which lost 3 bases and 0 bases, there was a span of 16 bases. The CDR3 sequence is CASSFLPLLTSTDTQYF. CDR3 in DNA: TGTGCCAGCAGCTTTCTACCCCTCCTGACTAGCACAGATACGCAGTATTTT.

This clone was detected a few times. The gene calls are TRBV4-2 and TRBJ1-1; possible D gene TRBD1, 5 bases. In germline, CDR1 is LGHNA, CDR2 YNFKEQ. V shed 0 bases and J shed 1 base, with 15 bases lying between them. The CDR3 is made up of 17 amino acids. The chain's CDR3 is CASSQDLQGPANTEAFF. CDR3 DNA sequence: TGTGCCAGCAGCCAAGATCTTCAGGGCCCCGCGAACACTGAAGCTTTCTTT.

The V and J genes are TRBV5-4 and TRBJ2-7; the match to TRBD2 covers 7 bases. The trim removed 4 bases at V and 4 bases at J, leaving 8 bases unmatched. Germline CDR1 reads SGHNT; CDR2 reads YYREEE (reference sequence). The CDR3 covers 14 residues. This CDR3 is CASSREGTPYEQYF. In DNA form, the CDR3 reads TGTGCCAGCAGCAGGGAGGGAACGCCTTACGAGCAGTACTTC. Using reference TRBV5-4 and TRBJ2-7 for the parts outside the CDR3, the full variable domain is ETGVTQSPTHLIKTRGQQVTLRCSSQSGHNTVSWYQQALGQGPQFIFQYYREEENGRGNFPPRFSGLQFPNYSSELNVNALELDDSALYLCASSREGTPYEQYFGPGTRLTVT.

This clone was seen a few times. Germline and junction disagree at one end, which may indicate a read error. V usage is TRBV7-9 and J usage is TRBJ1-1; D perhaps matches TRBD1 (5 bases). CDR1 and CDR2 (germline): SEHNR, FQNEAQ (reference sequence). This CDR3 contains 11 residues. CDR3 residues: CASSSLIGHLF. CDR3 in DNA: TGTGCCAGCAGCTCGCTAATCGGACACCTCTTT.

This chain uses TRBV19 with TRBJ2-5; TRBD1 matches at 11 bases. V lost 4 bases and J lost 3; bases outside the gene matches: 4. Germline CDR1 and CDR2: LNHDA and SQIVND (reference sequence). This CDR3 spans 15 amino acids. The CDR3 region has the DNA TGTGCCAGTAGTAATCCGGGACAGGGGGAAGAGACCCAGTACTTC. Translation: CASSNPGQGEETQYF. Filled out from reference TRBV19 and TRBJ2-5, the complete variable domain reads DGGITQSPKYLFRKEGQNVTLSCEQNLNHDAMYWYRQDPGQGLRLIYYSQIVNDFQKGDIAEGYSVSREKKESFPLTVTSAQKNPTAFYLCASSNPGQGEETQYFGPGTRLLVL.

This chain uses TRBV20-1 with TRBJ2-2, with unresolved D. Trimming pared 4 bases from V and 4 bases from J, leaving 4 bases between. The CDR3 spans 11 residues. The germline CDR1 and CDR2 sequences are DFQATT and SNEGSKA (reference sequence). The CDR3 sequence: CSAKSTGELFF. In nucleotides, the CDR3 is TGCAGTGCTAAGAGCACCGGGGAGCTGTTTTTT.

This chain uses TRBV5-4 with TRBJ2-1; 11 bases map to TRBD2. V lost 5 bases to trimming and J lost 5 bases; unmatched junction nucleotides: 6. This CDR3 comprises 15 residues. Germline V gene lookup returns CDR1 SGHNT and CDR2 YYREEE (reference sequence). CDR3 nucleotide sequence: TGTGCCAGCAGTCCCGGGACTAGCGGCCACAATGAGCAGTTCTTC. It specifies CASSPGTSGHNEQFF.

V gene TRBV27 combines with J gene TRBJ1-6; TRBD1 aligns across 9 bases. Losses at the gene ends were 6 bases for V and 9 bases for J; bases not matched to a gene: 6. Germline V gene sequence: CDR1 MNHEY, CDR2 SMNVEV (reference sequence). CDR3 length equals 14 residues. The CDR3 reads CASRTGGQGSPLHF. The CDR3 bases are TGTGCCAGCAGAACAGGGGGCCAGGGTTCACCCCTCCACTTT.

This chain connects TRBV27 to TRBJ1-2; perhaps TRBD1 as D (5 bases). The germline gives CDR1 MNHEY, CDR2 SMNVEV (reference sequence). Trimming removed 9 bases at V and 5 bases at J, with 16 bases between. The CDR3 covers 13 residues. The CDR3 reads CASIGSGGYGYTF. As DNA, the CDR3 is TGTGCCAGTATAGGCTCGGGGGGTTATGGCTACACCTTC.

The chain carries TRBV10-3 and TRBJ1-2, with 9 bases fitting TRBD1. There are 14 residues in the CDR3. Germline lookup yields CDR1 ENHRY and CDR2 SYGVKD. V lost 7 bases and J lost 6; bases outside the gene matches: 9. The CDR3 protein is CAINYLGQGDGYTF. The CDR3 DNA reads TGTGCCATCAATTACCTGGGACAGGGTGATGGCTACACCTTC.

The rearrangement uses TRBV5-5 and TRBJ1-4; TRBD1 agrees at 8 bases. Germline-derived CDR1 and CDR2 are SGHKS and YYEKEE (reference sequence). The CDR3 totals 16 residues. With 3 bases clipped from V and 3 bases from J, the junction kept 7 bases outside the gene matches. CDR3 region: CASSWEGQVPNEKLFF. The CDR3 bases are TGTGCCAGCAGCTGGGAGGGACAGGTTCCTAATGAAAAACTGTTTTTT.

J is TRBJ1-1 and V is TRBV3-1 (or the pseudogene TRBV3-2); no clear D gene. The CDR3 covers 15 residues. Germline values: CDR1 LGHDT, CDR2 YNNKEL (reference sequence). With 1 base removed from V and 10 bases from J, the gap between germline ends came to 19 bases. The CDR3 DNA reads TGTGCCAGCAGCCAAGGGACTTCCATGCGAGGTACAGCTTTCTTT. Translation gives CASSQGTSMRGTAFF.

This sequence joins TRBV4-2 and TRBJ1-4, with D possibly TRBD1 on 5 matching bases. The germline V gene has CDR1 LGHNA and CDR2 YNFKEQ. The CDR3 consists of 16 residues. The V gene lost 1 base and the J gene lost 0 bases, with 9 bases spanning the gap. The CDR3 nucleotides read TGTGCCAGCAGCCAAGTGGGGCAAACAACTAATGAAAAACTGTTTTTT. Its translation: CASSQVGQTTNEKLFF.

V gene TRBV7-8 combines with J gene TRBJ1-5; D ambiguous. V dropped 3 bases and J dropped 0 bases, with 9 bases sitting between them. This CDR3 contains 15 residues. CDR1 is SGHVS and CDR2 is FQNEAQ in the germline V gene. The CDR3 sequence is CASSFGLHSNQPQHF. The CDR3 nucleotides are TGTGCCAGCAGCTTCGGACTTCATAGCAATCAGCCCCAGCATTTT.

The chain has TRBV20-1 and TRBJ2-7, with D perhaps TRBD1 (8 bases). V lost 3 bases to trimming and J lost 6 bases, with 21 bases between them. Germline loops: CDR1 DFQATT, CDR2 SNEGSKA (reference sequence). There are 15 residues in the CDR3. DNA of the CDR3: TGCAGTGCTAGTATACAGGGGGGGGGTAGTTCCGAGCAGTACTTC. It translates to CSASIQGGGSSEQYF.

V usage is TRBV6-5 and J usage is TRBJ1-1; D not resolved. The CDR3 has 14 amino acids. V lost 0 bases to trimming and J lost 4 bases, with 9 bases between them. Germline CDR1 reads MNHEY; CDR2 reads SVGAGI. CDR3 sequence (DNA): TGTGCCAGCAGTTACTCAGGGAGCGGCACTGAAGCTTTCTTT. It specifies CASSYSGSGTEAFF.